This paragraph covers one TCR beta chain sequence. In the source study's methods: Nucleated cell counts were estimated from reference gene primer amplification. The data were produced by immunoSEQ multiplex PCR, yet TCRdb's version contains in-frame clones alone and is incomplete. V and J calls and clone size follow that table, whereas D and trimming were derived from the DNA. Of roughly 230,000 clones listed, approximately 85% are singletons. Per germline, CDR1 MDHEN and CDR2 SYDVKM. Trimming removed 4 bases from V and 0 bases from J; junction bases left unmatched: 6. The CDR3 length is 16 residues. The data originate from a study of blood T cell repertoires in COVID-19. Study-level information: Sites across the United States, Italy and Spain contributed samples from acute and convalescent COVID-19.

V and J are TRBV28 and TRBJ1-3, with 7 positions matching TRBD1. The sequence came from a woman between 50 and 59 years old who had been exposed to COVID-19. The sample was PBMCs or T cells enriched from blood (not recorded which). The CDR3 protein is CASSSPRDSSGNTIYF. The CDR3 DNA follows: TGTGCCAGCAGTTCCCCCCGGGACAGCTCTGGAAACACCATATATTTT. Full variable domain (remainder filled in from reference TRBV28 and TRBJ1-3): DVKVTQSSRYLVKRTGEKVFLECVQDMDHENMFWYRQDPGLGLRLIYFSYDVKMKEKGDIPEGYSVSREKKERFSLILESASTNQTSMYLCASSSPRDSSGNTIYFGEGSWLTVV.